Following are 5 T cell receptor beta chains from one sample sequenced in a study of blood T cell repertoires in COVID-19. Clones were sequenced by immunoSEQ multiplex PCR, and TCRdb holds only the in-frame ones, with some missing. Of about 160,000 clones listed, less than 85% are singletons. Sequencing used peripheral blood. Receptor source: a woman aged 40 to 50 with COVID-19, enrolled during active disease.

This rearrangement joins TRBV5-6 to TRBJ2-1; no firm D call. Between the trimmed V and J ends, which lost 5 bases and 5 bases, there was a span of 17 bases. This CDR3 is built from 15 residues. Germline values: CDR1 SGHDT, CDR2 YYEEEE. The CDR3 spells CASRSRLNQHNEQFF. In DNA form, the CDR3 reads TGTGCCAGCAGATCCCGACTTAACCAACACAATGAGCAGTTCTTC.

The V gene is TRBV6-5, the J gene TRBJ1-2; weak D call: TRBD1 (5 bases). The germline gives CDR1 MNHEY, CDR2 SVGAGI. The CDR3 length is 14 residues. V was clipped by 0 bases and J by 4 bases, with 9 bases between them. Written as DNA, the CDR3 is TGTGCCAGCAGTTACTCGGTAGGGGCCTATGGCTACACCTTC. It yields the protein CASSYSVGAYGYTF.

The rearrangement uses TRBV3-1 (or the pseudogene TRBV3-2) and TRBJ2-5; tentatively, D is TRBD2 (5 bases). CDR1 and CDR2 from the germline V gene are LGHDT and YNNKEL (reference sequence). This CDR3 contains 14 residues. V lost 2 bases, J lost 5 bases, and 12 bases lay in between. The CDR3 is CASSQFSPGETQYF. The CDR3 nucleotides are TGTGCCAGCAGCCAATTTAGCCCGGGGGAGACCCAGTACTTC.

The rearrangement links TRBV28 to TRBJ1-5; the D is unclear. V was clipped by 2 bases and J by 3 bases, with 11 bases between them. Germline V lookup: CDR1 MDHEN, CDR2 SYDVKM. CDR3 size: 15 residues. The DNA for the CDR3 is TGTGCCAGCAGTTTAATAGGGAGTTTCAATCAGCCCCAGCATTTT. This codes for CASSLIGSFNQPQHF.

The chain combines TRBV4-2 with TRBJ2-1; 7 nucleotides line up with TRBD2. CDR3 length: 16 amino acids. Losses at the gene ends were 0 bases for V and 5 bases for J; bases not matched to a gene: 7. In germline, CDR1 is LGHNA, CDR2 YNFKEQ. The CDR3 DNA sequence: TGTGCCAGCAGCCAAGATCCGGCGGGGGAGGACAATGAGCAGTTCTTC. Translated: CASSQDPAGEDNEQFF.